The 5 T cell receptor beta chains below come from one sample, sequenced in a study of Graves' ophthalmopathy and Graves' hyperthyroidism. TCR beta CDR3 amplification used RNA transcripts. HTBI primers were employed in first-round RT-PCR, then a second-round multiplex PCR followed. MiXCR, applied by TCRdb to the multiplex PCR reads, yields one record per CDR3 protein. This table has a few hundred thousand distinct CDR3 sequences, roughly 17% appearing once. The specimen was peripheral blood. Every receptor here comes from an adult woman with stable Graves' hyperthyroidism.

This rearrangement joins TRBV11-1 to TRBJ2-2, with 8 bases aligning to TRBD1. The CDR3 extends over 17 amino acids. Germline-derived CDR1 and CDR2 are SGHAT and FQDESV (reference sequence). With V trimmed by 7 bases and J by 0 bases, 10 bases remained unmatched. The CDR3 region is CASNTPKDRANTGELFF. Here the CDR3 DNA reads TGTGCCAGCAACACACCTAAGGACAGGGCGAACACCGGGGAGCTGTTTTTT.

The J gene is TRBJ2-7, the V gene TRBV30; possibly TRBD2 for D (7 bases). Per the germline V gene, CDR1 is GTSNPN and CDR2 is SVGIG (reference sequence). The length of the CDR3 is 11 residues. The CDR3 sequence: CARGAVSEQYF. CDR3 DNA sequence: TGTGCTCGGGGGGCAGTAAGCGAGCAGTACTTC.

This clonotype was detected many times. The chain is built from TRBV7-2 and TRBJ2-5; D is uncertain. The V end was cut by 3 bases, the J end by 4 bases, with 9 bases between. This CDR3 comprises 13 residues. The germline CDR1 and CDR2 sequences are SGHTA and FQGNSA. CDR3 sequence (DNA): TGTGCCAGCAGCTTTCCCGCAGGAGAGACCCAGTACTTC. Translation: CASSFPAGETQYF.

This chain connects TRBV7-2 to TRBJ2-5; 10 positions agree with TRBD2. In germline, CDR1 is SGHTA, CDR2 FQGNSA. This CDR3 is 16 amino acids long. V shed 1 base and J 5 bases; nucleotides not matched to a gene: 7. The CDR3 loop reads CASSLVKRGGMETQYF. The CDR3 region has the DNA TGTGCCAGCAGCTTAGTAAAGCGGGGGGGGATGGAGACCCAGTACTTC.

The sample holds many counts of this clonotype. The chain is built from TRBV3-1 and TRBJ2-2, with D perhaps matching TRBD1 (6 bases). Germline CDR1 LGHDT, CDR2 YNNKEL (reference sequence). The V and J ends lost 3 bases and 5 bases respectively, with 7 bases between them. The CDR3 contains 13 residues. The CDR3 loop is CASSQQGTGELFF. The CDR3 DNA is TGTGCCAGCAGCCAGCAGGGGACCGGGGAGCTGTTTTTT.